This paragraph reports one T cell receptor (beta chain). Repertoires were generated with immunoSEQ multiplex PCR, while TCRdb's copy carries only in-frame clones and drops some. The sample consists of approximately 250,000 clones, 75% to 85% of them appearing once. J lost 7 bases, V lost 1 base, and 3 bases had no gene match. Germline V gives CDR1 SNHLY, CDR2 FYNNEI. There are 14 residues in the CDR3. These data are taken from a study of blood T cell repertoires in COVID-19. Sequences were obtained from peripheral blood. The rearrangement uses TRBV2 and TRBJ2-3; 9 bases are shared with TRBD2. This sequence originates from a man aged 50-59 years with COVID-19, enrolled during active disease. The CDR3 DNA sequence: TGTGCCAGCAGTGAAGGGACTAGCGCCTATACGCAGTATTTT. Amino acid sequence: CASSEGTSAYTQYF.